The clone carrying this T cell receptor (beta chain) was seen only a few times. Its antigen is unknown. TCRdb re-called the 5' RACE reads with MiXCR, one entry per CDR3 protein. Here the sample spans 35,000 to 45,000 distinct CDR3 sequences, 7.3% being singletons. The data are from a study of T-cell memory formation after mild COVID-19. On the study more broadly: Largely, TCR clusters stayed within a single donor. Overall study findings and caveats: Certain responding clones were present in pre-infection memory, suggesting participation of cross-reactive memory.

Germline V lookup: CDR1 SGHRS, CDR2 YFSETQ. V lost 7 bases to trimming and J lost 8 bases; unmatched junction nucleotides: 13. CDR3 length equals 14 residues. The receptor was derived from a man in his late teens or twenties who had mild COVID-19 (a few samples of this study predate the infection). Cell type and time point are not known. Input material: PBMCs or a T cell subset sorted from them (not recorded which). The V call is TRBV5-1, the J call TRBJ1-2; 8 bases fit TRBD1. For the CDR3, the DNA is TGCGCCAGCTCCCCCCAGGGGGCGGGAGAAGGCTACACCTTC. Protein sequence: CASSPQGAGEGYTF.